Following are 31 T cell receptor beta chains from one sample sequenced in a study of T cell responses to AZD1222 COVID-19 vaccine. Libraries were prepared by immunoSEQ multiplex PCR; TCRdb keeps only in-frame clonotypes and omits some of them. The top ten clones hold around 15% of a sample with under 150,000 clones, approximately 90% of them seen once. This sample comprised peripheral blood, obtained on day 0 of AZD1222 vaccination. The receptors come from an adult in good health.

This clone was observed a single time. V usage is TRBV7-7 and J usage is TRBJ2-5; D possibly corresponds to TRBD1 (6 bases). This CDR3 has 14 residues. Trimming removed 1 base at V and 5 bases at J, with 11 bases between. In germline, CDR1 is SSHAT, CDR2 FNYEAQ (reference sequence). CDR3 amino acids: CASSLGAQGETQYF. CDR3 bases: TGTGCCAGCAGCTTAGGGGCCCAGGGGGAGACCCAGTACTTC.

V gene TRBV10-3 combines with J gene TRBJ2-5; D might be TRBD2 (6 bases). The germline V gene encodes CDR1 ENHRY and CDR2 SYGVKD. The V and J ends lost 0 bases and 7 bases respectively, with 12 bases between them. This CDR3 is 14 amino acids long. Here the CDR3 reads CAISESTGRGTQYF. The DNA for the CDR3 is TGTGCCATCAGTGAGTCGACGGGGCGGGGGACCCAGTACTTC.

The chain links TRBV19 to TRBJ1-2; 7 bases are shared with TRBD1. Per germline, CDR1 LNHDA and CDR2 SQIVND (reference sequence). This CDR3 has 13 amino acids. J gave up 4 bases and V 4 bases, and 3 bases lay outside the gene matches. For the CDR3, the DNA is TGTGCCAGTAGTACCTCAGGGGGCTATGGCTACACCTTC. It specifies CASSTSGGYGYTF.

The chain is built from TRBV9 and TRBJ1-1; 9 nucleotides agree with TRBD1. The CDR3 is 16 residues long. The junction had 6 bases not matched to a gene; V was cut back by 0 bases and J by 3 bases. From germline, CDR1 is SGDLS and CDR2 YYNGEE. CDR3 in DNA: TGTGCCAGCAGCGTAGATAGTGGACAGGGGTACACTGAAGCTTTCTTT. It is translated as CASSVDSGQGYTEAFF.

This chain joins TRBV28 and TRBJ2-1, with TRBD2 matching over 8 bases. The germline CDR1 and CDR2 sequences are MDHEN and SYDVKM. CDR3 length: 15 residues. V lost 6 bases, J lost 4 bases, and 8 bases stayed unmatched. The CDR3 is CASSLGLAAYNEQFF. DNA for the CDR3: TGTGCCAGCAGCCTAGGACTAGCCGCATACAATGAGCAGTTCTTC.

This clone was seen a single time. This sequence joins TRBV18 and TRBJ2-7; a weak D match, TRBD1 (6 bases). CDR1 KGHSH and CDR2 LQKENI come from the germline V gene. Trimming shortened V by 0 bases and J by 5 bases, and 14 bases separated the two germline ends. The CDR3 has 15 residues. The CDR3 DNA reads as TGTGCCAGCTCACCACCTGGGCAGGGGTTCAACGAGCAGTACTTC. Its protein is CASSPPGQGFNEQYF. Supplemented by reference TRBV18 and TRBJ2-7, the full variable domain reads NAGVMQNPRHLVRRRGQEARLRCSPMKGHSHVYWYRQLPEEGLKFMVYLQKENIIDESGMPKERFSAEFPKEGPSILRIQQVVRGDSAAYFCASSPPGQGFNEQYFGPGTRLTVT.

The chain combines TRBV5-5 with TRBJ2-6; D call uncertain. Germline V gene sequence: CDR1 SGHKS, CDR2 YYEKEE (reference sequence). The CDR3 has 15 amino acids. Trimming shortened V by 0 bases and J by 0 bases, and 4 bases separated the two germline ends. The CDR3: CASSLAVSGANVLTF. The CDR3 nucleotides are TGTGCCAGCAGCTTGGCAGTCTCTGGGGCCAACGTCCTGACTTTC.

The CDR3 sequence is CASSLSRDTEAFF. DNA for the CDR3: TGTGCCAGCAGCTTATCCAGGGACACTGAAGCTTTCTTT. V gene TRBV7-2 combines with J gene TRBJ1-1; maybe TRBD1 (5 bases). Trimming took 2 bases from V and 3 from J, leaving 7 bases between them. CDR1 and CDR2 (germline): SGHTA, FQGNSA. The CDR3 runs to 13 residues.

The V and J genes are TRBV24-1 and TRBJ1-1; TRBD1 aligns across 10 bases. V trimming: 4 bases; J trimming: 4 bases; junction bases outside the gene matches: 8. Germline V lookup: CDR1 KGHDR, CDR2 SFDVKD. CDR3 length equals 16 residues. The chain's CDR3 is CATSDPGQGSFTEAFF. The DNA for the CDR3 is TGTGCCACCAGTGACCCGGGACAGGGGTCGTTCACTGAAGCTTTCTTT.

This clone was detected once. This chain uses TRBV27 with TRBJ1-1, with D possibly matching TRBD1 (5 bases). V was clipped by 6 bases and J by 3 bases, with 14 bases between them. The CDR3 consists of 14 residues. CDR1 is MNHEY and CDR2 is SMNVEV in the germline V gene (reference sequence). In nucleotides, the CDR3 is TGTGCCAGCAGCCTCTCGGGGGGGGACACTGAAGCTTTCTTT. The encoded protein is CASSLSGGDTEAFF.

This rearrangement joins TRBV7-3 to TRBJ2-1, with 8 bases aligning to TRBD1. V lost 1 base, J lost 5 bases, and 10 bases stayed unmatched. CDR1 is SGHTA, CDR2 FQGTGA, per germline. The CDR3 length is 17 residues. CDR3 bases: TGTGCCAGCAGCTTAATACCCCAGGGGGCATCGAACAATGAGCAGTTCTTC. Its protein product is CASSLIPQGASNNEQFF.

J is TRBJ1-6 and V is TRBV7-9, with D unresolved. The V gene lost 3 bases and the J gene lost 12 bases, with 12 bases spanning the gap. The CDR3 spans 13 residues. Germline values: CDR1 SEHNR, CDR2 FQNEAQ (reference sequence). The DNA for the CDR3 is TGTGCCAGCAGCTTGGTCCCAGTGGAACCCCTCCACTTT. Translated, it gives CASSLVPVEPLHF.

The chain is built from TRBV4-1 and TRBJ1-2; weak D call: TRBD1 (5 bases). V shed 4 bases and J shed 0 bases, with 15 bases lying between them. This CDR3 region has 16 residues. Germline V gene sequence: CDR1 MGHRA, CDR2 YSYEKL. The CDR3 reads CASSRRSGGTNYGYTF. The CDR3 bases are TGCGCCAGCAGCCGAAGGTCCGGGGGGACTAACTATGGCTACACCTTC.

Written as DNA, the CDR3 is TGTGCCAGCAGTTTAAAGACCATAACAGGGCACCGGGTACCAGATACGCAGTATTTT. Residues: CASSLKTITGHRVPDTQYF. The V call is TRBV6-2 or TRBV6-3, the J call TRBJ2-3; TRBD1 is a possible D gene (6 bases). V shed 4 bases and J shed 4 bases, with 27 bases lying between them. Germline CDR1 MNHEY, CDR2 SVGEGT. The CDR3 extends over 19 amino acids.

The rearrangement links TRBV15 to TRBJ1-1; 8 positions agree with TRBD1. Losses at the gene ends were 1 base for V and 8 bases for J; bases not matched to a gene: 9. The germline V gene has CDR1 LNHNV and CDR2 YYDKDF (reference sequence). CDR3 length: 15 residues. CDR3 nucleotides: TGTGCCACCAGCAGAGGCGACAGGGGATCTTCAGAAGCTTTCTTT. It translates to CATSRGDRGSSEAFF.

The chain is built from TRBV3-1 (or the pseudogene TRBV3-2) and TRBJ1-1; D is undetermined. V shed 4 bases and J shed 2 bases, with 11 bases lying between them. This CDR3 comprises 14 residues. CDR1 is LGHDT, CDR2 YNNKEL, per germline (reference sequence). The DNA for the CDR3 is TGTGCCAGCAGCCTAGAGGTGGGAAACACTGAAGCTTTCTTT. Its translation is CASSLEVGNTEAFF.

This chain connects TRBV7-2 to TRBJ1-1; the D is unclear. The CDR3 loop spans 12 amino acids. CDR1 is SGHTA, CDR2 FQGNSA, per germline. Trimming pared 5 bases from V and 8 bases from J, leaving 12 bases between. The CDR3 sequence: CASSLRNLEAFF. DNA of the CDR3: TGTGCCAGCAGCCTACGGAACTTAGAAGCTTTCTTT.

This CDR3 reads CASSLTGVDYGYTF. In DNA, the CDR3 is TGTGCCAGCAGCCTTACAGGGGTTGACTATGGCTACACCTTC. This chain uses TRBV7-9 with TRBJ1-2, with 7 bases fitting TRBD1. The CDR3 has 14 amino acids. With V trimmed by 5 bases and J by 3 bases, 6 bases remained unmatched. Germline V lookup: CDR1 SEHNR, CDR2 FQNEAQ (reference sequence).

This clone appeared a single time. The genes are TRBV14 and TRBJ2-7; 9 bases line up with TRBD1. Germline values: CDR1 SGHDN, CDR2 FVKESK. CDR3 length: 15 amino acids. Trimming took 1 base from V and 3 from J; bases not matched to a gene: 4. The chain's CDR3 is CASSQGRTGDYEQYF. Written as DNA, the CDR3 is TGTGCCAGCAGCCAAGGGCGGACAGGGGACTACGAGCAGTACTTC.

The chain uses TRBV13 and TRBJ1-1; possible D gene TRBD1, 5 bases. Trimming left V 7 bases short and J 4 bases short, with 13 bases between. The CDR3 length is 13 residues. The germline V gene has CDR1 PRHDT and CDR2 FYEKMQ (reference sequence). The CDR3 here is CASNLGGGTEAFF. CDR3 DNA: TGTGCCAGCAACCTGGGGGGGGGCACTGAAGCTTTCTTT.

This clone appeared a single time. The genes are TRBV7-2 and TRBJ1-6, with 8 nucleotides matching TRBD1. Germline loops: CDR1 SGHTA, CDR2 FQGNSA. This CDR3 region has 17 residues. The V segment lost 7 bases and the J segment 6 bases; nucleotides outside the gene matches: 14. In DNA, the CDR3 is TGTGCCAGCACCTCCGCTCGGGACAGGTTACTTAATTCACCCCTCCACTTT. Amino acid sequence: CASTSARDRLLNSPLHF.

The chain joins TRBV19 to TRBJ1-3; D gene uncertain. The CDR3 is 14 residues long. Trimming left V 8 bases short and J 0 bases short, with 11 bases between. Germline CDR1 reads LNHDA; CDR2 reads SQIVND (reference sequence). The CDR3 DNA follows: TGTGCCAGTGTGGAGGGCGTCTCTGGAAACACCATATATTTT. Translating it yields CASVEGVSGNTIYF. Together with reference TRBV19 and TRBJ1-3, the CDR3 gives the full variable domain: DGGITQSPKYLFRKEGQNVTLSCEQNLNHDAMYWYRQDPGQGLRLIYYSQIVNDFQKGDIAEGYSVSREKKESFPLTVTSAQKNPTAFYLCASVEGVSGNTIYFGEGSWLTVV.

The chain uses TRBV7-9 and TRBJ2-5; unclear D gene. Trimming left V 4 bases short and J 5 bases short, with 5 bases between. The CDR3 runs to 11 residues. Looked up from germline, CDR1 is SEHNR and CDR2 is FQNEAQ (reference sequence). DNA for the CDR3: TGTGCCAGCAGCTCCCCGGAGACCCAGTACTTC. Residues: CASSSPETQYF.

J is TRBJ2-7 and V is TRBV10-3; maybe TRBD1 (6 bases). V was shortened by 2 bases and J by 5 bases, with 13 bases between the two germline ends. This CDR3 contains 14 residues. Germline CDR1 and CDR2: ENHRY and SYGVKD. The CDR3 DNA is TGTGCCATCAGTGAGCAAGGGGGTTCGGACGAGCAGTACTTC. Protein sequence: CAISEQGGSDEQYF.

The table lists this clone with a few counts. The DNA for the CDR3 is TGCGCCAGCAGTAGAAGACAGCCCCAGCATTTT. It translates to CASSRRQPQHF. The rearrangement uses TRBV23-1 and TRBJ1-5; D gene uncertain. TRBV23-1 is filed as an ORF, its function uncertain. There are 11 residues in the CDR3. V was pared by 5 bases and J by 7 bases, with 6 bases between.

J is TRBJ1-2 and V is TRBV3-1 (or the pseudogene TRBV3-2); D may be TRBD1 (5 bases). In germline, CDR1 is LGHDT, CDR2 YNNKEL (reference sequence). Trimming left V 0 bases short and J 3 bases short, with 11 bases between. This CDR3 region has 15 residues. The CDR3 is CASSQESRGDYGYTF. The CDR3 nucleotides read TGTGCCAGCAGCCAAGAAAGTCGAGGGGACTATGGCTACACCTTC.

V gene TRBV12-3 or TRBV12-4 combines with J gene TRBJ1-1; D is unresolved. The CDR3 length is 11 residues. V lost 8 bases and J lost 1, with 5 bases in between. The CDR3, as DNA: TGTGCCAGCGGCAGGAACACTGAAGCTTTCTTT. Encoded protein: CASGRNTEAFF.

The CDR3 region is CASSIVSRGRGQPQHF. The CDR3 DNA sequence: TGTGCCAGTAGTATAGTCAGCAGGGGGCGCGGTCAGCCCCAGCATTTT. The genes are TRBV19 and TRBJ1-5; 8 nucleotides match TRBD1. Trimming at V came to 1 base and at J to 6 bases, leaving 8 bases not matched to a gene. Germline values: CDR1 LNHDA, CDR2 SQIVND (reference sequence). The CDR3 is 16 residues long.

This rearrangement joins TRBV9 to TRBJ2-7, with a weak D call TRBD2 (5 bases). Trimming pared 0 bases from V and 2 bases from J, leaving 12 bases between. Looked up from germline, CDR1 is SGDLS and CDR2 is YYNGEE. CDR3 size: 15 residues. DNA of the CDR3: TGTGCCAGCAGCGTAGGTACTAGTCTCCCCTACGAGCAGTACTTC. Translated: CASSVGTSLPYEQYF. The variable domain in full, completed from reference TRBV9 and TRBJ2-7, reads DSGVTQTPKHLITATGQRVTLRCSPRSGDLSVYWYQQSLDQGLQFLIQYYNGEERAKGNILERFSAQQFPDLHSELNLSSLELGDSALYFCASSVGTSLPYEQYFGPGTRLTVT.

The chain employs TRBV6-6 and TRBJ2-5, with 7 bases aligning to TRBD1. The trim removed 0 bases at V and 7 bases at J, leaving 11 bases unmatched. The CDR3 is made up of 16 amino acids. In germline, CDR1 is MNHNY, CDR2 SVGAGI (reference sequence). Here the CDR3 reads CASSYSRLDRVGTQYF. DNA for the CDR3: TGTGCCAGCAGTTACTCGAGGTTAGACAGGGTCGGGACCCAGTACTTC.

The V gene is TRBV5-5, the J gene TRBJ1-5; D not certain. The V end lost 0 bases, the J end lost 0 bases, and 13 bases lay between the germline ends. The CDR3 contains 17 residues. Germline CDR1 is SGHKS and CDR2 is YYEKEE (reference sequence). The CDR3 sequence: CASSLGPTRTSNQPQHF. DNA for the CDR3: TGTGCCAGCAGCTTGGGCCCGACAAGGACTAGCAATCAGCCCCAGCATTTT.